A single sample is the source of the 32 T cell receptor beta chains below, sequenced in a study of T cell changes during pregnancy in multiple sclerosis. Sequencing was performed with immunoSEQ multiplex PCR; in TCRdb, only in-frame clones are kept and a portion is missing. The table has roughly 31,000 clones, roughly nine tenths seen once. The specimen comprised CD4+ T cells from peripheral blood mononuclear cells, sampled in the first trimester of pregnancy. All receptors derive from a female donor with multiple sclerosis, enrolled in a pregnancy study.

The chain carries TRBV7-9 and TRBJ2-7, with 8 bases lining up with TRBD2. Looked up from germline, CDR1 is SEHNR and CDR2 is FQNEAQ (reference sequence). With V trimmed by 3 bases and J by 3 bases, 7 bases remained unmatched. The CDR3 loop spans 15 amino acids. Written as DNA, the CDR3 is TGTGCCAGCAGCTTTACGGGGGGGCACTACTACGAGCAGTACTTC. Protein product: CASSFTGGHYYEQYF.

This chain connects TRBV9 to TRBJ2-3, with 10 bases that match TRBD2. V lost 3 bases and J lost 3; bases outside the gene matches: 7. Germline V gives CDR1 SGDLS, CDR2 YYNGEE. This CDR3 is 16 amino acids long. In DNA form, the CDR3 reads TGTGCCAGCAGCGGGGGCCTACTAGCGGGGACAGATACGCAGTATTTT. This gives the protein CASSGGLLAGTDTQYF.

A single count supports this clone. The CDR3 nucleotides read TGCGCCAGCAGCTTCTTACTAGCGGGGGGGACAGATACGCAGTATTTT. Its translation: CASSFLLAGGTDTQYF. This chain joins TRBV5-1 and TRBJ2-3, with 13 bases aligning to TRBD2. Germline V gene sequence: CDR1 SGHRS, CDR2 YFSETQ. V was clipped by 2 bases and J by 3 bases; unmatched bases: 3. CDR3 length: 16 residues. Full variable domain (outside the CDR3, taken from reference TRBV5-1 and TRBJ2-3): KAGVTQTPRYLIKTRGQQVTLSCSPISGHRSVSWYQQTPGQGLQFLFEYFSETQRNKGNFPGRFSGRQFSNSRSEMNVSTLELGDSALYLCASSFLLAGGTDTQYFGPGTRLTVL.

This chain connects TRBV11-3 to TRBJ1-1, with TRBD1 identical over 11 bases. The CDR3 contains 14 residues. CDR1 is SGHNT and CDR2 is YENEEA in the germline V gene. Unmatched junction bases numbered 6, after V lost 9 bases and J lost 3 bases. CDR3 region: CARDPGQGDTEAFF. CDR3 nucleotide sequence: TGTGCCAGAGACCCGGGACAGGGGGACACTGAAGCTTTCTTT. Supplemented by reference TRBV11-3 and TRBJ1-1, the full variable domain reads EAGVVQSPRYKIIEKKQPVAFWCNPISGHNTLYWYLQNLGQGPELLIRYENEEAVDDSQLPKDRFSAERLKGVDSTLKIQPAELGDSAVYLCARDPGQGDTEAFFGQGTRLTVV.

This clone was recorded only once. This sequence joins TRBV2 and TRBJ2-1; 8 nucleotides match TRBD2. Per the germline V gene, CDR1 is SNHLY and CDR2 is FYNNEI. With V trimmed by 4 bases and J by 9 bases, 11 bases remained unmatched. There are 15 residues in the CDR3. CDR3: CASSGPGGGKVEQFF. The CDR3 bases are TGTGCCAGCAGTGGGCCGGGCGGGGGGAAGGTTGAGCAGTTCTTC.

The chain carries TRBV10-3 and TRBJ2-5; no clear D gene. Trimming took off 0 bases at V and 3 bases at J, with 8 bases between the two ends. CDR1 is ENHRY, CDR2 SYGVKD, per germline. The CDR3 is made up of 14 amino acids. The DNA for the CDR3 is TGTGCCATCAGTGAGTCGCTCGCGAAAGAGACCCAGTACTTC. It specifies CAISESLAKETQYF.

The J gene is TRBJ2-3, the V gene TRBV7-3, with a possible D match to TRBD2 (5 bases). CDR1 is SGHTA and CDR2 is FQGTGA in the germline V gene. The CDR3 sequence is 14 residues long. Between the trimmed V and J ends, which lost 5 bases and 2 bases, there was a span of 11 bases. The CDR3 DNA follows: TGTGCCAGCAGCCCAGGACTGGTCACAGATACGCAGTATTTT. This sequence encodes CASSPGLVTDTQYF.

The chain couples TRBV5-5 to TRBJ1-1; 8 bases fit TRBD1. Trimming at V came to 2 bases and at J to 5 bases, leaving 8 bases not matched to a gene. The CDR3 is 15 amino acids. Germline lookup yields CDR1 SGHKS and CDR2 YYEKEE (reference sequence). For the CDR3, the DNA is TGTGCCAGCAGCTTTTTCGTCAGGGGGCAAACTGAAGCTTTCTTT. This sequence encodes CASSFFVRGQTEAFF.

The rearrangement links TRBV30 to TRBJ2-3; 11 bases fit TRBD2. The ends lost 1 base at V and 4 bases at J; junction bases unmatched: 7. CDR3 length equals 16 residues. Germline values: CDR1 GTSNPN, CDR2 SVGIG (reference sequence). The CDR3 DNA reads TGTGCCTGGAGTGCTGGACTAGCGGGCGGTCCAGATACGCAGTATTTT. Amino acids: CAWSAGLAGGPDTQYF.

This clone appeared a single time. The CDR3 region is CASRPDRVGTDTQYF. As DNA, the CDR3 is TGTGCCAGCAGACCGGACAGGGTAGGCACAGATACGCAGTATTTT. The chain couples TRBV2 to TRBJ2-3; 8 nucleotides line up with TRBD1. The CDR3 contains 15 residues. V was pared by 6 bases and J by 1 base, with 6 bases of the junction left unmatched. Germline values: CDR1 SNHLY, CDR2 FYNNEI.

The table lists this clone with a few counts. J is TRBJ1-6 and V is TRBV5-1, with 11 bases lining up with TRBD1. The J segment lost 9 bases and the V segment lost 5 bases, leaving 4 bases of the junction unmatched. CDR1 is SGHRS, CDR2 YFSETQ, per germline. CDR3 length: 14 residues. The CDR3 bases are TGCGCCAGCAGTAAGGGACAGGGGGGTTCACCCCTCCACTTT. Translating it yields CASSKGQGGSPLHF.

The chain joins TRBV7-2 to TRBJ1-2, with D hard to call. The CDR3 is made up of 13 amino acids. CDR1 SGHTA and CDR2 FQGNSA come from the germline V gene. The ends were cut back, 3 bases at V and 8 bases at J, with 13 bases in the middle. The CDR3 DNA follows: TGTGCCAGCAGCTTCCCCAGTCCCTCGGGCTACACCTTC. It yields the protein CASSFPSPSGYTF.

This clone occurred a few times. As DNA, the CDR3 is TGTGCCAGCAGCAAAGGTGACAGGGGGGACTATGGCTACACCTTC. Translating it yields CASSKGDRGDYGYTF. J is TRBJ1-2 and V is TRBV21-1; the table's D call of TRBD1 was not tested on the DNA. TRBV21-1 is listed as a pseudogene. The CDR3 covers 15 residues.

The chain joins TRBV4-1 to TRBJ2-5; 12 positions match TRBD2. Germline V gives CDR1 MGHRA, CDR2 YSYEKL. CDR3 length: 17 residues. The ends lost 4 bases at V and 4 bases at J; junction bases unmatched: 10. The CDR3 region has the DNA TGCGCCAGCAGCCGCTCGACTAGCGGGGGTACGGGAGAGACCCAGTACTTC. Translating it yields CASSRSTSGGTGETQYF.

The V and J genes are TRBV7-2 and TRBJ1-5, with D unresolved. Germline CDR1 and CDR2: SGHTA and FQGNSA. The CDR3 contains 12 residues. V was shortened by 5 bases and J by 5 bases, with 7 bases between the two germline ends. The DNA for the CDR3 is TGTGCCAGCAGCCTCGAGTATCAGCCCCAGCATTTT. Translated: CASSLEYQPQHF.

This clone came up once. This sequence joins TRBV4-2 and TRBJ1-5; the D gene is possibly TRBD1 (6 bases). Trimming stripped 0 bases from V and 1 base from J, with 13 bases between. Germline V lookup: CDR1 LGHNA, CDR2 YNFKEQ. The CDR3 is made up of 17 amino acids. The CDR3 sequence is CASSQDWRQGSNQPQHF. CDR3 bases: TGTGCCAGCAGCCAAGATTGGAGGCAGGGGAGCAATCAGCCCCAGCATTTT.

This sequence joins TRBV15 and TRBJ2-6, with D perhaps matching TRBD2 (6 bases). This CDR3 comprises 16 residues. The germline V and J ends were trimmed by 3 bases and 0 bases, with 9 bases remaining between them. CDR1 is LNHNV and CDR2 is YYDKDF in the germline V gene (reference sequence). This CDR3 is CATSRGGLSGANVLTF. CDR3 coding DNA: TGTGCCACCAGCAGGGGGGGACTCTCTGGGGCCAACGTCCTGACTTTC.

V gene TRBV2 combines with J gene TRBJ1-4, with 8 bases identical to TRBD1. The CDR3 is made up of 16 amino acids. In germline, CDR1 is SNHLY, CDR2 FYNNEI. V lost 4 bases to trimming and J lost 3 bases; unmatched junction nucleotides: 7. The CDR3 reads CASSGTGRRANEKLFF. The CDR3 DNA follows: TGTGCCAGCAGTGGGACAGGGAGGAGGGCTAATGAAAAACTGTTTTTT.

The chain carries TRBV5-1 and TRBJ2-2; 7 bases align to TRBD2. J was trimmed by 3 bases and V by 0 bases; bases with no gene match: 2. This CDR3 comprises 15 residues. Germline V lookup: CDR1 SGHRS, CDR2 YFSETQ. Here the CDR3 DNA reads TGCGCCAGCAGCTTGGCGGGGGGTCACACCGGGGAGCTGTTTTTT. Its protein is CASSLAGGHTGELFF.

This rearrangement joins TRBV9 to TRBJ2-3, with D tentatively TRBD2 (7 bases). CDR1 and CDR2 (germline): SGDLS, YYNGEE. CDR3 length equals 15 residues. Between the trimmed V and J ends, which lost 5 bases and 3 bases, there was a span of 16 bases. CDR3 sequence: CASRRGGAVTDTQYF. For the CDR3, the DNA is TGTGCCAGCAGAAGAGGGGGGGCCGTGACAGATACGCAGTATTTT.

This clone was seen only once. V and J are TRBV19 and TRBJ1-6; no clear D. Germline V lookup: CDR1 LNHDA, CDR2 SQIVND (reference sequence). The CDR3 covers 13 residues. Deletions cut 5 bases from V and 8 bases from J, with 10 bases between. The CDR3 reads CASSSEAYSPLHF. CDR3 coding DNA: TGTGCCAGTAGTTCCGAGGCCTATTCACCCCTCCACTTT.

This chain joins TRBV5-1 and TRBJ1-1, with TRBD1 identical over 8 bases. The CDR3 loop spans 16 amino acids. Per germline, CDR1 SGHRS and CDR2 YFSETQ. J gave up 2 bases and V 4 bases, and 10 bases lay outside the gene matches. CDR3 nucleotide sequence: TGCGCCAGCAGCGTATTACCAGACAGGGGCAACACTGAAGCTTTCTTT. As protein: CASSVLPDRGNTEAFF. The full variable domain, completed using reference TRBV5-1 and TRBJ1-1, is KAGVTQTPRYLIKTRGQQVTLSCSPISGHRSVSWYQQTPGQGLQFLFEYFSETQRNKGNFPGRFSGRQFSNSRSEMNVSTLELGDSALYLCASSVLPDRGNTEAFFGQGTRLTVV.

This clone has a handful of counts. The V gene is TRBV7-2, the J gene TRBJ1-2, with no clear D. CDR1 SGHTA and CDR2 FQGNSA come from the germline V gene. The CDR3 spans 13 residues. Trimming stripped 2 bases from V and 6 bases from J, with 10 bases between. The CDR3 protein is CASSLWGGHGYTF. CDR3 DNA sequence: TGTGCCAGCAGCTTATGGGGAGGCCATGGCTACACCTTC.

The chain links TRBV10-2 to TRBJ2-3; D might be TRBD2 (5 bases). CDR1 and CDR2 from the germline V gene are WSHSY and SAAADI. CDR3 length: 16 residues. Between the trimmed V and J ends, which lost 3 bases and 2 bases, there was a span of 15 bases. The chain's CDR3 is CASSDPDTTTTDTQYF. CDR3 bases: TGCGCCAGCAGTGACCCCGATACGACTACCACAGATACGCAGTATTTT.

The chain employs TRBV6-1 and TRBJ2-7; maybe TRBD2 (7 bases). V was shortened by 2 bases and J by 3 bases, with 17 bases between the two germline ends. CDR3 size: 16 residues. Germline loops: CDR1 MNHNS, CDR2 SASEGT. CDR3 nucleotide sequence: TGTGCCAGCAGTGAAAGGGGTTGGGGGGGGCACTACGAGCAGTACTTC. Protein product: CASSERGWGGHYEQYF.

The CDR3 bases are TGTGCCAGCAGCCCGGGTTCCTACAATGAGCAGTTCTTC. Its protein product is CASSPGSYNEQFF. The chain has TRBV7-8 and TRBJ2-1; D is undetermined. Per the germline V gene, CDR1 is SGHVS and CDR2 is FQNEAQ. The V gene lost 5 bases and the J gene lost 1 base, with 6 bases spanning the gap. CDR3 size: 13 residues.

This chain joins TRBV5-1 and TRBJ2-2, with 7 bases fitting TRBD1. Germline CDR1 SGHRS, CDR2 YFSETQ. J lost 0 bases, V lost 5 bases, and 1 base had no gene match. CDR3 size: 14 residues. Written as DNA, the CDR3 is TGCGCCAGCAGGGGGACAGCGAACACCGGGGAGCTGTTTTTT. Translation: CASRGTANTGELFF.

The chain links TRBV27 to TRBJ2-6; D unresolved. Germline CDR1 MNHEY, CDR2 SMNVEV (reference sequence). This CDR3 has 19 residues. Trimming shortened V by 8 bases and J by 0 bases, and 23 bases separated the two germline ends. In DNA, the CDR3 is TGTGCCAGCTCCCCCGCCCCCCCTGTCGGTTACTCTGGGGCCAACGTCCTGACTTTC. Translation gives CASSPAPPVGYSGANVLTF.

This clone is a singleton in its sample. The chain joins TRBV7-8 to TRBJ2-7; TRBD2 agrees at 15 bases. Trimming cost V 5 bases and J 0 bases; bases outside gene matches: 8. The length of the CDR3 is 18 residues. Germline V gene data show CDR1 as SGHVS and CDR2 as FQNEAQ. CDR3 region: CASSIGTSGGPISYEQYF. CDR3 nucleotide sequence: TGTGCCAGCAGCATCGGGACTAGCGGGGGGCCTATCTCCTACGAGCAGTACTTC.

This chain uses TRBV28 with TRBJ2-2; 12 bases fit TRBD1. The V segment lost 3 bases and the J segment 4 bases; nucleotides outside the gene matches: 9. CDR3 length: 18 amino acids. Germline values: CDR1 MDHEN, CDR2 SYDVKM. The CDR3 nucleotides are TGTGCCAGCAGTTTGGGTCCGGGACAGGGGGCTTTCACCGGGGAGCTGTTTTTT. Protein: CASSLGPGQGAFTGELFF.

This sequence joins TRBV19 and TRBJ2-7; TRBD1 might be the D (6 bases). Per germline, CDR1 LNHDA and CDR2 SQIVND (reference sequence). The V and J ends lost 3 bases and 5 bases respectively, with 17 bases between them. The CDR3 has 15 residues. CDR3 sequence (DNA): TGTGCCAGTAGTATGTTCTCAGGGGCGCGGGACGAGCAGTACTTC. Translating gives CASSMFSGARDEQYF.

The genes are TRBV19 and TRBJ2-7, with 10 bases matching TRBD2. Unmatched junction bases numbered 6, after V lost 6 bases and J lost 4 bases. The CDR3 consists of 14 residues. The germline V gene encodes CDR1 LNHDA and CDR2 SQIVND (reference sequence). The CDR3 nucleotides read TGTGCCAGTAGCCGGACTAGCGGTCGATACGAGCAGTACTTC. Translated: CASSRTSGRYEQYF.